The entry that follows covers one TCR beta chain sequence. These data originate in a study of blood T cell repertoires in COVID-19. About the study: Sources were T cells, B-cell-depleted T cells, or PBMCs; the material itself was cDNA or gDNA.

The CDR3 extends over 15 amino acids. The V gene's germline CDR1 is MNHEY and CDR2 SVGAGI. Between the trimmed V and J ends, which lost 0 bases and 2 bases, there was a span of 11 bases. Assay: immunoSEQ multiplex PCR; the TCRdb copy retains only in-frame clones and omits some. The sample yields about 240,000 clones, over 80% seen once. This receptor was obtained from a man aged 30 to 39 who had recovered from COVID-19. The sample consisted of peripheral blood. This sequence joins TRBV6-5 and TRBJ2-7, with D maybe TRBD2 (5 bases). CDR3 protein: CASSYSSPGTYEQYF. CDR3 coding DNA: TGTGCCAGCAGTTACTCCTCACCGGGGACCTACGAGCAGTACTTC.